This record concerns one T cell receptor beta chain sequence. The antigen it recognizes is unknown. No much larger clone exists at a distance of one base, and base qualities are not known. The record originates from a study of control samples from healthy donors and cancer patients (dated by TCRdb to 2019 to 2021). Library preparation employed the immunoSEQ multiplex PCR assay. TCRdb provides this immuneACCESS table in a form limited to in-frame rearrangements. Some clones are lacking; in checked studies, under half of them reflect an unresolved V gene, and why the rest are absent is not known. Across this sample there are about 120,000 clones, with 85% to 90% seen only once. Roughly 3.7% of the sample belongs to the ten largest clones. Sequencing input: PBMCs. The source is an older woman with lung cancer.

The DNA sequence follows: TGTGCCAGCAGTCTCCCACCTGGAGCGGGGGGCGTCTACGAGCAGTACTTC. Its protein reads: CASSLPPGAGGVYEQYF. Here the chain combines TRBV6-2 or TRBV6-3 and TRBJ2-7, and TRBD2 aligns with 9 junction nucleotides. Trimming removed 5 bases from V and 3 bases from J; the gene matches leave 14 bases unexplained. The CDR3 spans 17 residues, from the cysteine through the phenylalanine. The DNA shown is the 51-base CDR3, in frame from base 1. According to the germline V gene, CDR1 reads MNHEY and CDR2 reads SVGEGT.